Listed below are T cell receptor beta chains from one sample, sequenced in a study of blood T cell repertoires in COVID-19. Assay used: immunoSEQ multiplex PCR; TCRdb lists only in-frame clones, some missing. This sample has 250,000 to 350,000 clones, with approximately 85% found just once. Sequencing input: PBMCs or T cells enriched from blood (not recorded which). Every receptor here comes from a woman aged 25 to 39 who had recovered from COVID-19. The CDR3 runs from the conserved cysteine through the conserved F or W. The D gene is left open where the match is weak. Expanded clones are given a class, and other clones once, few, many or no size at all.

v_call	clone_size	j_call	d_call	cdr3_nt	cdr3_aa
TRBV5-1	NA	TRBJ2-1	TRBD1	TGCGCCAGCAGCTGGACCTCAGGGGGTGAGCAGTTCTTC	CASSWTSGGEQFF
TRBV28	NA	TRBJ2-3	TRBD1	TGTGCCAGCAGCGAAACAGGGGACACAGATACGCAGTATTTT	CASSETGDTDTQYF
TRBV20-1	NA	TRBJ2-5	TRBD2	TGCAGTGCTAGTCCCCTGACTAAACTAGCGGGGCCCGAAGAGACCCAGTACTTC	CSASPLTKLAGPEETQYF
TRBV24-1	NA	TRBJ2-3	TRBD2	TGTGCCACCAGCCTAACTAGCGGGGGAAGCACAGATACGCAGTATTTT	CATSLTSGGSTDTQYF
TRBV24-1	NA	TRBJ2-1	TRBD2	TGTGCCACCAGGTCGGGACTAGATTCTCGCAATGAGCAGTTCTTC	CATRSGLDSRNEQFF
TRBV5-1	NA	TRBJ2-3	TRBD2	TGCGCCAGCAGTACCGGACTAGCGGGAGGGTCCCTTAGCACAGATACGCAGTATTTT	CASSTGLAGGSLSTDTQYF
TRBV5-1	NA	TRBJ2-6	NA	TGCGCCAGCAAAGTTGCGGATCACTCTGGGGCCAACGTCCTGACTTTC	CASKVADHSGANVLTF
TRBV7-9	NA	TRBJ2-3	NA	TGTGCCAGCAGCTTGTGGCAGACGGAGGACACAGATACGCAGTATTTT	CASSLWQTEDTDTQYF
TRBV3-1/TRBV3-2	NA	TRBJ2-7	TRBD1	TGTGCCAGCAGCCCGACAGGGAGCGAGCAGTACTTC	CASSPTGSEQYF
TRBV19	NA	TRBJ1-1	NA	TGTGCCAGTAGTATAGATCACTATACAGGGTCTATGGCTGAAGCTTTCTTT	CASSIDHYTGSMAEAFF
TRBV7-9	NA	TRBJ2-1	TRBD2	TGTGCCAGCAGCTTACGCGGGGGGTATTACAATGAGCAGTTCTTC	CASSLRGGYYNEQFF
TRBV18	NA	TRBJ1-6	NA	TGTGCCAGCTCACCACGGGTGGCAGGGGAATCACCCCTCCACTTT	CASSPRVAGESPLHF
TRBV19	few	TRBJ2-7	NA	TGTGCCAGTAGTATAGGTCTCCAGGGAGGATACGAGCAGTACTTC	CASSIGLQGGYEQYF
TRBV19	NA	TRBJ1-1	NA	TGTGCCAGTAGCCGCCGGGAGATGAACACTGAAGCTTTCTTT	CASSRREMNTEAFF
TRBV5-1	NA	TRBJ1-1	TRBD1	TGCGCCAGCAGCTTGGGGACAGGCTCGAACACTGAAGCTTTCTTT	CASSLGTGSNTEAFF
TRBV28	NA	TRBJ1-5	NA	TGTGCCAGCAGTTCTACAGGGAATCAGCCCCAGCATTTT	CASSSTGNQPQHF
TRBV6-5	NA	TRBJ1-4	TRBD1	TGTGCCAGCAGTTCCCGGACAGGGCAACTGTTTTTT	CASSSRTGQLFF
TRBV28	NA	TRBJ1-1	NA	TGTGCCAGCAGTCCCATAGTAGCTGGTGAAGCTTTCTTT	CASSPIVAGEAFF
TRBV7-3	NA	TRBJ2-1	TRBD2	TGTGCCAGCAGCTTACGACTAGCCGACAATGAGCAGTTCTTC	CASSLRLADNEQFF
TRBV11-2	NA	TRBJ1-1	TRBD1	TGTGCCAGCAGCTCAAGGACAGGCCGTAACACTGAAGCTTTCTTT	CASSSRTGRNTEAFF
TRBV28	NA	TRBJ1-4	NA	TGTGCCAGCACACAACCGGGAACCACTAATGAAAAACTGTTTTTT	CASTQPGTTNEKLFF
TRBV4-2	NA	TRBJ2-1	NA	TGTGCCAGCAGCCAAGTCTTCCCCAAACCCAGGAAAATCTCCTACAATGAGCAGTTCTTC	CASSQVFPKPRKISYNEQFF
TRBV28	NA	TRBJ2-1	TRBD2	TGTGCCAGCAGTTTTAGGAGACAGACTAGCGGGAGTTCCAACAATGAGCAGTTCTTC	CASSFRRQTSGSSNNEQFF
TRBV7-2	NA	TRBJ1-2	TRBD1	TGTGCCAGCAGAAGAGCTAGGGGACAGGAAAACTATGGCTACACCTTC	CASRRARGQENYGYTF
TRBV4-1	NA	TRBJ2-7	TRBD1	TGCGCCAGCAGCCAAGGATCCCTGGGACAGATATCCTACGAGCAGTACTTC	CASSQGSLGQISYEQYF
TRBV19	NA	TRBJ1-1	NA	TGTGCCAGTAGTATAGATTCGGCAGGAACCATGAACACTGAAGCTTTCTTT	CASSIDSAGTMNTEAFF
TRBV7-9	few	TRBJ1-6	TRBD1	TGTGCCAGCAGCTTAGATAGGACAGGGGGATATTCACCCCTCCACTTT	CASSLDRTGGYSPLHF